The rows below give T cell receptor beta chains drawn from one sample of a study of CD8+CD57+ T cells in acquired aplastic anemia. MiXCR, run by TCRdb on the reads, gives a single entry per CDR3 protein. The sample has roughly 290,000 distinct CDR3 sequences, about three fifths seen once; the top ten hold approximately 1.2%. What was sequenced was sorted CD4+, CD8+, or CD8+CD57+ T cells (not recorded which) from PBMCs. These receptors all stem from a human donor with aplastic anemia. Both conserved end residues are part of each CDR3. A D gene is named only where the DNA matches it firmly. Clone sizes are given selectively: once, few, many, or a class where the clone is expanded.

CDR3	DNA	V	size	J	D
CSVDLREADTQYF	TGCAGCGTTGATTTAAGGGAGGCAGATACGCAGTATTTT	TRBV29-1	many	TRBJ2-3	NA
CATSSSRSGQGLNEQFF	TGTGCCACCAGCAGCTCCAGGTCGGGACAGGGGTTGAATGAGCAGTTCTTC	TRBV15	large	TRBJ2-1	TRBD1
CATSDSGQGNNEQFF	TGTGCCACCAGTGATTCCGGACAGGGTAACAATGAGCAGTTCTTC	TRBV24-1	NA	TRBJ2-1	TRBD1
CASSTEGASYNEQFF	TGCGCCAGCAGCACGGAAGGGGCCTCCTACAATGAGCAGTTCTTC	TRBV5-1	NA	TRBJ2-1	NA
CASSQNLGSSPYF	TGTGCCAGCAGCCAAAATCTGGGGTCTTCCCCCTACTTC	TRBV3-1	NA	TRBJ2-7	NA
CASSDNGGAEKLFF	TGTGCCAGCAGTGATAACGGGGGGGCTGAGAAACTGTTTTTT	TRBV2	NA	TRBJ1-4	NA
CASSLSQGTEAFF	TGTGCCAGCAGCTTAAGTCAGGGGACTGAAGCTTTCTTT	TRBV7-6	NA	TRBJ1-1	NA
CASRRSRDSNQPQHF	TGTGCCAGTCGCCGCTCCCGGGACAGCAATCAGCCCCAGCATTTT	TRBV19	NA	TRBJ1-5	NA
CASSLSSSGGFTDTQYF	TGTGCCAGCAGTTTATCGTCTAGCGGGGGGTTCACAGATACGCAGTATTTT	TRBV27	NA	TRBJ2-3	TRBD2
CSRKGTENTEAFF	TGCAGTCGAAAGGGGACAGAGAACACTGAAGCTTTCTTT	TRBV20-1	NA	TRBJ1-1	TRBD1
CAISERRDRGYTEAFF	TGTGCCATCAGTGAGCGGCGCGACAGGGGATACACTGAAGCTTTCTTT	TRBV10-3	few	TRBJ1-1	TRBD1
CASSTRFMTGATNYGYTF	TGTGCCAGCAGCACTCGATTTATGACAGGTGCCACCAACTATGGCTACACCTTC	TRBV12-3/TRBV12-4	NA	TRBJ1-2	NA
CSVGYKQLNTEAFF	TGCAGCGTTGGGTACAAACAGTTGAACACTGAAGCTTTCTTT	TRBV29-1	NA	TRBJ1-1	NA
CSVGDGGGTEAFF	TGCAGCGTGGGGGACGGAGGTGGTACTGAAGCTTTCTTT	TRBV29-1	NA	TRBJ1-1	NA
CASRGEGFDYGYTF	TGTGCCAGCAGGGGAGAGGGCTTTGACTATGGCTACACCTTC	TRBV7-9	NA	TRBJ1-2	NA
CASAQDRGLYGYTF	TGTGCCTCCGCCCAAGACAGGGGACTTTATGGCTACACCTTC	TRBV19	NA	TRBJ1-2	TRBD1
CASSWGSGMNTEAFF	TGTGCCAGCAGTTGGGGGTCAGGGATGAACACTGAAGCTTTCTTT	TRBV12-3/TRBV12-4	many	TRBJ1-1	NA
CSATGAGGNEQFF	TGCAGCGCTACAGGGGCTGGAGGCAATGAGCAGTTCTTC	TRBV29-1	few	TRBJ2-1	TRBD1
CASSLRTSGSSETQYF	TGTGCCAGCAGCCTTAGGACTAGCGGGAGCTCGGAGACCCAGTACTTC	TRBV7-8	NA	TRBJ2-5	TRBD2
CASSQRYTGELFF	TGTGCCAGTAGTCAGCGGTACACCGGGGAGCTGTTTTTT	TRBV19	many	TRBJ2-2	NA
CASSRDARGSYEQYF	TGTGCCAGCAGTAGGGACGCCAGGGGCTCCTACGAGCAGTACTTC	TRBV7-2	once	TRBJ2-7	NA
CSARARQGVTDTQYF	TGCAGTGCTAGGGCAAGACAGGGCGTCACAGATACGCAGTATTTT	TRBV20-1	NA	TRBJ2-3	TRBD1
CASSVVQWYEQYF	TGTGCCAGCAGTGTCGTGCAATGGTACGAGCAGTACTTC	TRBV6-1	many	TRBJ2-7	NA
CASSERGGGEKLFF	TGTGCCAGCAGTGAAAGAGGGGGAGGTGAAAAACTGTTTTTT	TRBV25-1	few	TRBJ1-4	NA
CSAGLAGGPRELFF	TGCAGTGCTGGACTAGCGGGGGGGCCCCGGGAGCTGTTTTTT	TRBV20-1	NA	TRBJ2-2	TRBD2
CAGLTARQETQYF	TGTGCCGGATTGACAGCGAGACAAGAGACCCAGTACTTC	TRBV2	NA	TRBJ2-5	NA
CASSVRLAGGPGTGELFF	TGCGCCAGCAGCGTTCGACTAGCGGGGGGCCCAGGCACCGGGGAGCTGTTTTTT	TRBV5-1	NA	TRBJ2-2	TRBD2
CATSVGQGAQHYQETQYF	TGTGCCACCAGTGTGGGACAGGGGGCTCAACATTACCAAGAGACCCAGTACTTC	TRBV24-1	NA	TRBJ2-5	TRBD1
CGASGQVWVHQETQYF	TGCGGTGCTAGCGGGCAGGTATGGGTGCACCAAGAGACCCAGTACTTC	TRBV20-1	once	TRBJ2-5	TRBD2
CSVEAAGIETQYF	TGCAGCGTTGAGGCGGCAGGGATAGAGACCCAGTACTTC	TRBV29-1	NA	TRBJ2-5	NA
CASSVGAGGGYNEQYF	TGTGCCAGCAGCGTAGGGGCCGGCGGGGGCTACAATGAGCAGTACTTC	TRBV9	NA	TRBJ2-7	NA
CASRGTGLREQYF	TGTGCCAGCAGAGGGACAGGGTTAAGGGAGCAGTACTTC	TRBV12-3/TRBV12-4	NA	TRBJ2-7	TRBD1
CASADNEQFF	TGTGCCAGTGCCGACAATGAGCAGTTCTTC	TRBV19	many	TRBJ2-1	NA
CSVAPDSLTRYGYTF	TGCAGCGTTGCCCCCGACAGCCTCACCCGGTATGGCTACACCTTC	TRBV29-1	NA	TRBJ1-2	NA
CASSLGGSGGGNEQFF	TGTGCCAGCAGCCTGGGGGGTAGCGGGGGGGGCAATGAGCAGTTCTTC	TRBV11-3	many	TRBJ2-1	TRBD2
CASSLGTGNYEQYF	TGCGCCAGCAGCTTGGGGACCGGTAACTACGAGCAGTACTTC	TRBV5-1	NA	TRBJ2-7	NA
CASSTGTSGPQVRYNEQFF	TGTGCCAGTAGTACCGGGACTAGCGGGCCTCAGGTGAGGTACAATGAGCAGTTCTTC	TRBV19	many	TRBJ2-1	TRBD2
CASSFAGDSRYYGYTF	TGTGCCAGCAGTTTCGCAGGTGATTCCCGCTACTATGGCTACACCTTC	TRBV6-5	many	TRBJ1-2	NA
CASSIPGDRVNSPLHF	TGTGCCAGTAGTATTCCGGGGGACAGGGTTAATTCACCCCTCCACTTT	TRBV19	NA	TRBJ1-6	TRBD1
CASSLVAGYQETQYF	TGTGCCAGCAGCCTCGTAGCGGGATACCAAGAGACCCAGTACTTC	TRBV7-3	many	TRBJ2-5	TRBD2
CSAPNPGTSGRGGELFF	TGCAGTGCTCCTAACCCCGGGACTAGCGGGAGAGGCGGGGAGCTGTTTTTT	TRBV20-1	once	TRBJ2-2	TRBD2
CASSGQSHNEQFF	TGTGCCAGCAGTGGACAGTCCCACAATGAGCAGTTCTTC	TRBV2	many	TRBJ2-1	NA
CVSSLLGGLNTIYF	TGTGTCAGCAGCTTACTGGGGGGCCTAAACACCATATATTTT	TRBV11-2	NA	TRBJ1-3	NA
CASSPVGDYEQYF	TGTGCCAGCAGCCCAGTCGGGGACTACGAGCAGTACTTC	TRBV7-9	few	TRBJ2-7	NA
CSVAGTADSYNEQFF	TGCAGCGTGGCCGGGACAGCTGATTCCTACAATGAGCAGTTCTTC	TRBV29-1	NA	TRBJ2-1	TRBD1
CSASRRQNTEAFF	TGCAGTGCTAGCCGTCGACAGAACACTGAAGCTTTCTTT	TRBV20-1	many	TRBJ1-1	NA
CASSTFQDGYTF	TGCGCCAGCAGCACCTTTCAAGATGGCTACACCTTC	TRBV5-1	NA	TRBJ1-2	NA
CATSRSRDGNYGYTF	TGTGCCACCAGCAGGTCCCGGGACGGGAACTATGGCTACACCTTC	TRBV15	NA	TRBJ1-2	NA
CASSTRTRWETQYF	TGTGCCAGCAGCACCCGGACCCGGTGGGAGACCCAGTACTTC	TRBV7-3	NA	TRBJ2-5	NA
CASSGRTTSGEQYF	TGTGCCAGCAGCGGAAGGACTACCTCTGGGGAGCAGTACTTC	TRBV7-2	NA	TRBJ2-7	NA
CASSFQQGLLHF	TGTGCCAGCAGCTTCCAACAGGGTCTCTTACATTTT	TRBV7-9	NA	TRBJ1-5	NA
CTSSPQDRAYEQYF	TGTACCAGCAGCCCCCAGGACAGAGCCTACGAGCAGTACTTC	TRBV2	NA	TRBJ2-7	NA
CASRPGGKLGTEAFF	TGTGCCAGCAGACCCGGGGGGAAGTTGGGCACTGAAGCTTTCTTT	TRBV6-6	NA	TRBJ1-1	NA
CATSDLQNTDTQYF	TGTGCCACCAGTGATTTACAGAATACAGATACGCAGTATTTT	TRBV24-1	NA	TRBJ2-3	NA
CASRASGNTIYF	TGTGCCAGCAGGGCCTCTGGAAACACCATATATTTT	TRBV2	many	TRBJ1-3	NA
CASREPSGRALEQFF	TGCGCCAGCAGAGAGCCTAGCGGGAGGGCCCTCGAGCAGTTCTTC	TRBV5-1	many	TRBJ2-1	TRBD2